This is a list of T cell receptor beta chains from one sample in a study of T cell responses to AZD1222 COVID-19 vaccine. Some clones are missing from TCRdb's copy, which holds only in-frame ones; the method was immunoSEQ multiplex PCR. Of some 75,000 clones listed, about 88% are singletons. The starting material was peripheral blood, obtained on day 0 of AZD1222 vaccination. The receptors come from an adult in good health. CDR3s leave out the opening cysteine and the closing phenylalanine or tryptophan. A D gene is named only where the DNA matches it firmly. Where a row states a size, it is once, few, many or the class of an expanded clone; other rows omit it.

CDR3 protein: ASTPGGETGELF; D gene: .; V gene: TRBV28; clone size: .
CDR3 protein: ASALGTGVTSARRAQGNEQF; D gene: TRBD1; V gene: TRBV27; clone size: .
CDR3 protein: ASSPSLGAGADEQF; D gene: TRBD2; V gene: TRBV18; clone size: .
CDR3 protein: ASSPRAYDEQY; D gene: .; V gene: TRBV28; clone size: .
CDR3 protein: ASSIVTGAWDTEAF; D gene: TRBD1; V gene: TRBV19; clone size: .
CDR3 protein: ASSEGAGDGDTQY; D gene: .; V gene: TRBV6-1; clone size: .
CDR3 protein: ASSVLGLPYNEQF; D gene: .; V gene: TRBV9; clone size: once
CDR3 protein: ASTLITSGSGYEQY; D gene: TRBD2; V gene: TRBV28; clone size: .
CDR3 protein: SVQRGSRGYT; D gene: .; V gene: TRBV29-1; clone size: .
CDR3 protein: ASSVEVRGDTEAF; D gene: .; V gene: TRBV9; clone size: .
CDR3 protein: ASSRTDGYYEQY; D gene: .; V gene: TRBV6-6; clone size: .
CDR3 protein: ASRVAGHLRETQY; D gene: .; V gene: TRBV28; clone size: .
CDR3 protein: ASSEAYLAKETQY; D gene: .; V gene: TRBV6-1; clone size: .
CDR3 protein: ASSLDRFSPLH; D gene: .; V gene: TRBV11-2; clone size: few
CDR3 protein: ASSTTGTTNEKLF; D gene: .; V gene: TRBV5-5; clone size: .
CDR3 protein: ASSKLGGNQPQH; D gene: .; V gene: TRBV27; clone size: .
CDR3 protein: ASSLGPAYEQY; D gene: .; V gene: TRBV5-1; clone size: .
CDR3 protein: ASTNNYSNQPQH; D gene: .; V gene: TRBV28; clone size: few
CDR3 protein: AISERDSREGSPLH; D gene: .; V gene: TRBV10-3; clone size: few
CDR3 protein: ASSATTTEWSYGYT; D gene: .; V gene: TRBV6-1; clone size: .
CDR3 protein: ASSGGLAGTYEQY; D gene: TRBD2; V gene: TRBV5-1; clone size: .
CDR3 protein: AISGTSGGEETQY; D gene: TRBD2; V gene: TRBV10-3; clone size: .
CDR3 protein: ASSYPGSPNE; D gene: .; V gene: TRBV6-6; clone size: .
CDR3 protein: ASRPAGFNEQF; D gene: TRBD2; V gene: TRBV3-1/TRBV3-2; clone size: .